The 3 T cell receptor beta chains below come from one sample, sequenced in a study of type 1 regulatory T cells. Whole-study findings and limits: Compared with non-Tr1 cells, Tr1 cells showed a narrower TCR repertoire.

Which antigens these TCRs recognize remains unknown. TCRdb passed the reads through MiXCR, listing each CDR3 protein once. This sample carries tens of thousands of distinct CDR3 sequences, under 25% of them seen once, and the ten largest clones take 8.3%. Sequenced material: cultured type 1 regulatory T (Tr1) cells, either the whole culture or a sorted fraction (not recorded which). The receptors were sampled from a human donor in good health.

The CDR3 sequence: CASSLGLNTGELFF. The CDR3 nucleotides read TGTGCCAGCAGCTTGGGACTTAACACCGGGGAGCTGTTTTTT. The chain links TRBV7-8 to TRBJ2-2, with D possibly matching TRBD2 (6 bases). Germline CDR1 is SGHVS and CDR2 is FQNEAQ. V dropped 3 bases and J dropped 2 bases, with 7 bases sitting between them. The CDR3 is 14 residues long.

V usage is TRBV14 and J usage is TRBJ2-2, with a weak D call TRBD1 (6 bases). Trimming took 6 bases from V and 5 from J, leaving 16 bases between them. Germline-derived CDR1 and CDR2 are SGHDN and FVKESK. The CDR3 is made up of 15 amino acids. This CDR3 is CASRAQGEGTGELFF. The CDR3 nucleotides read TGTGCCAGCAGGGCACAGGGAGAAGGGACCGGGGAGCTGTTTTTT.

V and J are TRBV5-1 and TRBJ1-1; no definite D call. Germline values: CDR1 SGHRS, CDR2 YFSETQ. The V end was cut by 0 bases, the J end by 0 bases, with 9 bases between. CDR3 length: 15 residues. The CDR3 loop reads CASSLETGMNTEAFF. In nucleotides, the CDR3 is TGCGCCAGCAGCTTGGAGACGGGGATGAACACTGAAGCTTTCTTT.